These T cell receptor beta chains were read from a single sample in a study of cytomegalovirus exposure and HLA in healthy donors. TCRdb keeps only in-frame clones here, not all; method: immunoSEQ multiplex PCR. Among some 66,000 clones, around 75% were seen once, and the ten largest hold 7.8%. The source material was PBMCs. Every receptor here comes from a man aged 55-75 years in good health and CMV-seropositive. Both conserved end residues are part of each CDR3. The D gene is left open where the match is weak. Rows give clone size only sometimes, using once, few, many, or a class for an expanded clone.

clone_size j_call d_call v_call cdr3_aa cdr3_nt
- TRBJ1-1 - TRBV13 CASSPRQRSNTEAFF TGTGCCAGCAGCCCGAGACAGAGATCGAACACTGAAGCTTTCTTT
- TRBJ2-7 - TRBV10-2 CASLEGDTYEQYF TGCGCCAGTCTCGAAGGAGATACCTACGAGCAGTACTTC
- TRBJ2-5 - TRBV19 CASSISGAETQYF TGTGCCAGTAGTATTAGTGGGGCGGAGACCCAGTACTTC
once TRBJ2-1 TRBD1 TRBV6-1 CASSERTGAYNEQFF TGTGCCAGCAGTGAACGGACAGGGGCTTACAATGAGCAGTTCTTC
- TRBJ1-1 TRBD1 TRBV5-1 CASSLEKGAYEAFF TGCGCCAGCAGCTTGGAGAAGGGGGCATATGAAGCTTTCTTT
- TRBJ2-1 - TRBV10-1 CASSVQVGGWNEQFF TGCGCCAGCAGTGTCCAAGTGGGAGGATGGAATGAGCAGTTCTTC
once TRBJ2-4 - TRBV5-1 CASSLYSGRINIQYF TGCGCCAGCAGCTTGTACTCAGGAAGGATAAACATTCAGTACTTC
- TRBJ2-7 - TRBV7-9 CASSRDSFYEQYF TGTGCCAGCAGCCGTGACAGCTTCTACGAGCAGTACTTC
- TRBJ1-1 - TRBV6-5 CASSVGMGGSTEAFF TGTGCCAGCAGTGTGGGGATGGGGGGGAGCACTGAAGCTTTCTTT
once TRBJ1-2 - TRBV7-9 CSSSLARVHF TGTTCCAGCAGCTTAGCCAGGGTCCACTTC
- TRBJ2-7 - TRBV5-4 CASSLPGPSSYEQYF TGTGCCAGCAGCCTACCAGGGCCGAGCTCCTACGAGCAGTACTTC
- TRBJ1-2 - TRBV5-1 CASSLGQFYGYTF TGCGCCAGCAGCTTGGGACAGTTCTATGGCTACACCTTC
- TRBJ1-1 TRBD1 TRBV6-5 CASNSQGVWNTEAFF TGTGCCAGCAACTCACAGGGGGTATGGAACACTGAAGCTTTCTTT
- TRBJ1-2 - TRBV7-6 CASSPQQGGEYYGYTF TGTGCCAGCAGCCCACAACAGGGAGGGGAGTACTATGGCTACACCTTC
few TRBJ2-1 - TRBV7-9 CASSLVGGHNEQFF TGTGCCAGCAGCTTAGTGGGGGGGCACAATGAGCAGTTCTTC
- TRBJ2-3 TRBD1 TRBV5-1 CASSFGQGSTDTQYF TGCGCCAGCAGTTTCGGACAGGGGAGCACAGATACGCAGTATTTT
few TRBJ2-4 - TRBV6-5 CASGQGNNIQYF TGTGCCAGCGGGCAGGGTAATAACATTCAGTACTTC
- TRBJ2-5 TRBD2 TRBV5-1 CASSRLAGGPVGETQYF TGCGCCAGCAGCCGACTAGCGGGAGGGCCGGTAGGGGAGACCCAGTACTTC
- TRBJ1-5 TRBD1 TRBV10-2 CASSQGANGNQPQHF TGCGCCAGCAGCCAGGGGGCAAATGGTAATCAGCCCCAGCATTTT
- TRBJ1-2 TRBD1 TRBV5-1 CASRGTETNYGYTF TGCGCCAGCAGAGGGACAGAAACTAACTATGGCTACACCTTC
- TRBJ2-7 - TRBV19 CASSIQGFGYEQYF TGTGCCAGTAGTATCCAGGGTTTTGGATACGAGCAGTACTTC
- TRBJ2-3 TRBD1 TRBV5-1 CASSDVTGASTDTQYF TGCGCCAGTAGCGACGTCACAGGGGCGAGCACAGATACGCAGTATTTT
- TRBJ2-7 TRBD2 TRBV10-3 CAISEELAAFSYEQYF TGTGCCATCAGTGAAGAACTAGCGGCCTTCTCCTACGAGCAGTACTTC
- TRBJ1-1 - TRBV5-1 CASSLRVEGNTEAFF TGCGCCAGCAGCTTGCGTGTGGAGGGAAACACTGAAGCTTTCTTT
- TRBJ1-2 - TRBV6-5 CASSYSETATNYGYTF TGTGCCAGCAGTTACTCGGAGACAGCGACTAACTATGGCTACACCTTC
- TRBJ2-4 - TRBV6-5 CASRTRDFDIQYF TGTGCCAGCAGGACTAGGGACTTTGACATTCAGTACTTC
- TRBJ2-2 - TRBV28 CASNEGRRGGELFF TGTGCCAGCAATGAGGGGCGCAGGGGCGGGGAGCTGTTTTTT
- TRBJ2-1 - TRBV11-2 CASSLDGAVRYNEQFF TGTGCCAGCAGCTTAGATGGGGCGGTAAGATACAATGAGCAGTTCTTC
- TRBJ1-2 - TRBV4-2 CASSQDGHGYTF TGTGCCAGCAGCCAAGATGGGCATGGCTACACCTTC
- TRBJ2-5 TRBD2 TRBV7-6 CASSPGGAETQYF TGTGCCAGCAGCCCCGGGGGGGCGGAGACCCAGTACTTC
few TRBJ2-1 - TRBV5-1 CASSLVAGPYNEQFF TGCGCCAGCAGCTTGGTGGCAGGCCCCTACAATGAGCAGTTCTTC
- TRBJ2-1 TRBD2 TRBV11-2 CASSLRLAGSNEQFF TGTGCCAGCAGCTTGAGGCTAGCGGGGTCCAATGAGCAGTTCTTC
few TRBJ2-5 TRBD1 TRBV7-9 CASTQGPGQAVETQYF TGTGCCAGCACCCAAGGCCCGGGACAGGCCGTGGAGACCCAGTACTTC
- TRBJ2-1 TRBD2 TRBV5-1 CASSGNAGLAGNEQFF TGCGCCAGCAGCGGAAATGCGGGACTAGCGGGCAATGAGCAGTTCTTC